This T cell receptor (beta chain) was sequenced for a study of early T cells in non-severe SARS-CoV-2 infection. With regard to this clonotype: Antigen unknown. The junction shows a germline mismatch at one end, possibly a read error.

Regarding the study as a whole: Matching against VDJdb likely underestimated virus-specific expansions, favoring anti-spike CD8.

Attachment of unique molecular identifiers was made to individual cDNA molecules. A single record per CDR3 protein comes from TCRdb applying MiXCR to the 5' RACE reads. The data contain around 82,000 distinct CDR3 sequences, 11% of them seen just once; the ten biggest clones take up around 4.7%. The origin of this receptor is an adult who was a healthcare worker with PCR-confirmed SARS-CoV-2 infection or an uninfected control (not recorded which). The specimen sequenced was whole blood.

CDR3 bases: TGTGCCAGCAGTAACCCCCTACCTTCTAGGAGCAATCAGCCCCCGCATTTT. This gives the protein CASSNPLPSRSNQPPHF. The chain links TRBV6-1 to TRBJ1-5; D call uncertain. CDR3 length: 17 amino acids. From germline, CDR1 is MNHNS and CDR2 SASEGT.